These T cell receptor beta chains were read from a single sample in a study of T cell changes during pregnancy in multiple sclerosis. Clones were read by immunoSEQ multiplex PCR, and TCRdb kept only the in-frame ones, dropping some. The top ten clones hold about 7% of a sample with around 57,000 clones, around 90% of them seen once. Sequencing was performed on peripheral blood, taken in the third trimester of pregnancy. The receptors were sampled from a female donor in good health, enrolled as a control in a pregnancy study. Both conserved end residues are trimmed from each CDR3.

TRBV19	12	TRBJ2-7	ASRGQGSNYEQY
TRBV6-5	11	TRBJ2-7	ASTGTGMYEQY
TRBV19	13	TRBJ1-1	ASSIARTGNLQAF
TRBV5-1	12	TRBJ2-5	ASSLAEEQETQY
TRBV28	13	TRBJ1-1	ASSSSGTGGTEAF
TRBV4-3	12	TRBJ1-1	ASSAWEGGTEAF
TRBV30	15	TRBJ1-2	AWSHRVSEAGGYGYT
TRBV5-5	13	TRBJ1-2	ASSLEAVGAYGYT
TRBV30	10	TRBJ1-1	ARGREYTEAF
TRBV28	13	TRBJ2-7	ASSRTSGVSYEQY
TRBV5-4	12	TRBJ2-2	ASRLFGNTGELF
TRBV27	13	TRBJ1-1	ASSLTPMTATGAF
TRBV30	11	TRBJ2-7	AWRESSSYEQY
TRBV11-3	15	TRBJ1-2	ASSARLTGGGNYGYT